The present entry profiles one TCR beta chain with its context. The germline V gene has CDR1 SGHTS and CDR2 YDEGEE. The CDR3 has 14 amino acids. The J segment lost 4 bases and the V segment lost 3 bases, leaving 1 base of the junction unmatched. The source of the sample is a study of cytomegalovirus exposure and HLA in healthy donors. A multiplex PCR was run with 60 Vbeta primers and 13 Jbeta primers. Using immunoSEQ multiplex PCR, the repertoire was profiled, and TCRdb retains in-frame clones only, with some absent. The sample consists of roughly 190,000 clones, more than 75% of them appearing once. V usage is TRBV5-8 and J usage is TRBJ2-2; TRBD1 aligns across 9 bases. The receptor's source is a man between 40 and 49 years old in good health and CMV-seropositive. The material sequenced was PBMCs. DNA of the CDR3: TGTGCCAGCAGCTGGACAGGGGCCACCGGGGAGCTGTTTTTT. This sequence encodes CASSWTGATGELFF.